A selection of T cell receptor beta chains follows, all from one sample in a study of CD8 T cells in ankylosing spondylitis. MiXCR, applied by TCRdb to the 5' RACE reads, yields one record per CDR3 protein. The sample includes more than 650,000 distinct CDR3 sequences, about 10% of them seen just once. The specimen was blood, either unsorted or a sorted T cell fraction (not recorded which). These receptors were obtained from a male donor with ankylosing spondylitis. Both conserved end residues are part of each CDR3. A D gene is named only where the DNA matches it firmly. Expanded clones get a size class; other rows say once, few or many, or leave the size out.

V gene,J gene,D gene,clone size,CDR3 protein,CDR3 DNA
TRBV12-3/TRBV12-4,TRBJ2-1,TRBD2,few,CASRVTSGAYNEQFF,TGTGCCAGCAGGGTGACTAGCGGGGCCTACAATGAGCAGTTCTTC
TRBV5-1,TRBJ2-7,TRBD1,many,CASSLAPGQGTYEQYF,TGCGCCAGCAGCTTGGCCCCCGGACAGGGTACCTACGAGCAGTACTTC
TRBV10-3,TRBJ2-1,TRBD2,many,CAISDQRGYNEQFF,TGTGCCATCAGTGACCAGCGGGGTTACAATGAGCAGTTCTTC
TRBV5-6,TRBJ2-2,.,many,CASSLWGRVDTGELFF,TGTGCCAGCAGCTTGTGGGGGCGTGTGGACACCGGGGAGCTGTTTTTT
TRBV25-1,TRBJ1-6,.,.,CASSRGYADSPLHF,TGTGCCAGCAGTCGGGGGTACGCAGATTCACCCCTCCACTTT
TRBV20-1,TRBJ1-2,.,few,CSARRDLDFYGYTF,TGCAGTGCTAGACGTGATCTGGACTTCTATGGCTACACCTTC
TRBV7-6,TRBJ1-6,TRBD1,few,CASSSGQGASPLHF,TGTGCCAGCAGCTCGGGACAGGGAGCCTCACCCCTCCACTTT
TRBV5-1,TRBJ2-7,.,few,CASSRSRGISSYEQYF,TGCGCCAGCAGTCGGAGTAGGGGAATAAGCTCCTACGAGCAGTACTTC
TRBV7-3,TRBJ2-1,.,few,CASSSSVSYNEQFF,TGTGCCAGCAGCTCGTCTGTTTCCTACAATGAGCAGTTCTTC
TRBV28,TRBJ2-7,.,many,CASSYFFRTDALYEQYF,TGTGCCAGCAGTTATTTTTTCAGGACGGATGCCCTCTACGAGCAGTACTTC
TRBV5-1,TRBJ1-5,TRBD1,many,CASSPDRDGQPQHF,TGCGCCAGCAGCCCGGACAGGGACGGTCAGCCCCAGCATTTT
TRBV20-1,TRBJ2-7,TRBD1,.,CSARLGQSSYEQYF,TGCAGTGCTAGATTGGGACAGAGCTCCTACGAGCAGTACTTC
TRBV4-2,TRBJ2-1,.,many,CASSQGTTAVFF,TGTGCCAGCAGCCAAGGGACCACGGCCGTGTTCTTC
TRBV4-2,TRBJ2-1,.,few,CASSQGPQGGSSYNEQFF,TGTGCCAGCAGCCAAGGACCCCAAGGGGGTAGCTCCTACAATGAGCAGTTCTTC
TRBV20-1,TRBJ2-7,TRBD2,few,CSARDRTSFAEQYF,TGCAGTGCTAGAGACCGGACTAGCTTCGCCGAGCAGTACTTC
TRBV18,TRBJ2-7,.,.,CASSPVGSDLYEQYF,TGTGCCAGCTCACCTGTGGGGTCTGACCTCTACGAGCAGTACTTC
TRBV12-3/TRBV12-4,TRBJ2-2,.,many,CASHKAAYDGELFF,TGTGCCAGTCACAAGGCGGCGTATGACGGGGAGCTGTTTTTT
TRBV15,TRBJ2-1,TRBD1,many,CATGSGTGILRSSYNEQFF,TGTGCCACCGGGTCCGGGACAGGGATTCTACGGAGCTCCTACAATGAGCAGTTCTTC
TRBV4-3,TRBJ2-5,TRBD2,.,CASSQVPGSSGETQYF,TGCGCCAGCAGCCAAGTCCCCGGGTCTAGCGGTGAGACCCAGTACTTC
TRBV25-1,TRBJ2-5,TRBD2,many,CASSDWRSSGGQETQYF,TGTGCCAGCAGTGACTGGAGGTCTAGCGGGGGCCAAGAGACCCAGTACTTC
TRBV5-5,TRBJ2-4,.,.,CASTQLRKGDRNIQYF,TGTGCCAGCACCCAGCTTCGTAAGGGTGATAGGAACATTCAGTACTTC
TRBV6-2/TRBV6-3,TRBJ2-2,.,once,CASNRTPNTGELFF,TGTGCCAGCAATCGGACACCTAACACCGGGGAGCTGTTTTTT
TRBV12-3/TRBV12-4,TRBJ2-7,.,.,CASSARTQLSYEQYF,TGTGCCAGCAGTGCCCGGACGCAACTTTCCTACGAGCAGTACTTC
TRBV4-3,TRBJ1-1,TRBD1,.,CASSQEIQGAVEAFF,TGCGCCAGCAGCCAAGAGATACAGGGGGCTGTTGAAGCTTTCTTT
TRBV12-3/TRBV12-4,TRBJ1-4,TRBD1,.,CASGGQLNEKLFF,TGTGCCAGCGGGGGACAGCTTAATGAAAAACTGTTTTTT
TRBV4-1,TRBJ2-5,.,many,CASSRDGTPGETQYF,TGCGCCAGCAGCCGAGACGGGACCCCGGGGGAGACCCAGTACTTC
TRBV7-2,TRBJ1-2,.,.,CASSLVGAGANYGYTF,TGTGCCAGCAGCTTAGTTGGGGCAGGAGCTAACTATGGCTACACCTTC
TRBV11-2,TRBJ2-7,TRBD1,.,CASSTHRGLGYEQYF,TGTGCCAGCAGCACCCACAGGGGCCTAGGCTACGAGCAGTACTTC
TRBV2,TRBJ2-1,.,.,CASSGDEWQFF,TGTGCCAGCAGTGGGGACGAGTGGCAGTTCTTC
TRBV2,TRBJ2-1,TRBD2,few,CASGGGTGGPLNEQFF,TGTGCCAGCGGTGGTGGGACGGGAGGGCCGCTCAATGAGCAGTTCTTC
TRBV5-1,TRBJ2-5,.,few,CASSLGPAQGETQYF,TGCGCCAGCAGCTTGGGGCCAGCCCAAGGAGAGACCCAGTACTTC
TRBV11-2,TRBJ2-3,TRBD2,few,CASSLPARGGRTDTQYF,TGTGCCAGCAGCTTACCAGCCCGCGGCGGGAGAACAGATACGCAGTATTTT
TRBV27,TRBJ2-2,TRBD2,.,CTSSLPTSGGDTGELFF,TGCACCAGCAGTTTACCCACTAGCGGGGGAGACACCGGGGAGCTGTTTTTT
TRBV4-3,TRBJ2-7,.,few,CASSQDTAYPQYF,TGCGCCAGCAGCCAAGATACGGCCTACCCTCAGTACTTC
TRBV9,TRBJ2-7,TRBD1,few,CASSSRTGRSEQYF,TGTGCCAGCAGCTCAAGGACAGGGCGAAGCGAGCAGTACTTC
TRBV4-2,TRBJ2-3,.,.,CASSHGGEAPDTQYF,TGTGCCAGCAGCCACGGGGGCGAGGCCCCAGATACGCAGTATTTT
TRBV20-1,TRBJ2-7,.,.,CSADLGSTYEQYF,TGCAGTGCCGACCTGGGCAGTACCTACGAGCAGTACTTC
TRBV4-3,TRBJ1-1,.,.,CASSLRSRENTEAFF,TGCGCCAGCAGCCTTCGATCGAGGGAGAACACTGAAGCTTTCTTT
TRBV7-2,TRBJ1-2,.,.,CASSRDSGYGGYTF,TGTGCCAGCAGCCGAGATTCAGGTTACGGGGGCTACACCTTC
TRBV20-1,TRBJ2-3,.,.,CSARGLLPDTQYF,TGCAGTGCCCGAGGACTCCTGCCAGATACGCAGTATTTT
TRBV7-9,TRBJ1-1,.,many,CASSLVRGTPEAFF,TGTGCCAGCAGCTTAGTTCGGGGAACTCCTGAAGCTTTCTTT
TRBV9,TRBJ2-6,.,.,CASMAWPGANVLTF,TGTGCCAGCATGGCCTGGCCTGGGGCCAACGTCCTGACTTTC
TRBV24-1,TRBJ2-2,.,.,CATRDLAGELFF,TGTGCCACCAGGGACTTAGCCGGGGAGCTGTTTTTT
TRBV6-6,TRBJ1-2,.,few,CASSYEYGYTF,TGTGCCAGCAGTTACGAGTATGGCTACACCTTC
TRBV18,TRBJ1-5,TRBD1,many,CASSPMAGGGNQPQHF,TGTGCCAGCTCACCAATGGCAGGGGGGGGCAATCAGCCCCAGCATTTT
TRBV25-1,TRBJ1-5,.,.,CASGWGKDQPQHF,TGTGCCAGCGGGTGGGGCAAGGATCAGCCCCAGCATTTT
TRBV7-2,TRBJ2-4,.,.,CASSLAVNILDGSIQYF,TGTGCCAGCAGCTTAGCCGTGAATATCTTGGACGGAAGCATTCAGTACTTC
TRBV5-1,TRBJ2-1,.,few,CASSLRGTYNEQFF,TGCGCCAGCAGCTTGCGGGGAACCTACAATGAGCAGTTCTTC
TRBV12-3/TRBV12-4,TRBJ1-5,.,.,CASSLTAEPQHF,TGTGCCAGCAGCTTAACCGCGGAGCCCCAGCATTTT
TRBV5-1,TRBJ2-7,TRBD1,.,CASSRQGAAYEQYF,TGCGCCAGCAGCCGACAGGGGGCCGCCTACGAGCAGTACTTC
TRBV7-2,TRBJ2-3,.,.,CASTYSVGTDTQYF,TGTGCCAGCACATACAGTGTCGGCACAGATACGCAGTATTTT
TRBV14,TRBJ2-5,TRBD2,.,CASSQDLGKRERWEETQYF,TGTGCCAGCAGCCAAGATCTTGGGAAGCGGGAGAGGTGGGAAGAGACCCAGTACTTC
TRBV5-1,TRBJ2-7,.,.,CASSPYTERNEQYF,TGCGCCAGCAGCCCCTACACCGAAAGAAACGAGCAGTACTTC
TRBV27,TRBJ2-5,.,.,CASSFASRGAQETQYF,TGTGCCAGCAGTTTTGCCTCTCGGGGTGCCCAAGAGACCCAGTACTTC
TRBV7-9,TRBJ1-2,.,few,CASSLLQGLGDGYTF,TGTGCCAGCAGCTTACTTCAGGGGCTAGGAGATGGCTACACCTTC
TRBV7-2,TRBJ2-1,TRBD2,many,CASGRASGRTEQFF,TGTGCCAGCGGGAGAGCTAGCGGGAGAACTGAGCAGTTCTTC